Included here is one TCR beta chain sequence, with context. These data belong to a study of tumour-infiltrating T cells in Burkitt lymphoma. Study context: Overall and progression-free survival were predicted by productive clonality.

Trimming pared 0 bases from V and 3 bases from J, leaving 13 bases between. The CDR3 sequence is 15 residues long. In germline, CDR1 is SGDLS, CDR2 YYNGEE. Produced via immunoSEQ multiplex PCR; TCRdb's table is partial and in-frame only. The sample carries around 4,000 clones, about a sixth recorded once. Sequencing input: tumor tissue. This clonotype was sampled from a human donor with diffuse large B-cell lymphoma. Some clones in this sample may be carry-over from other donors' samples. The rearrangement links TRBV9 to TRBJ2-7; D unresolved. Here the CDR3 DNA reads TGTGCCAGCAGCGTAGGTCTGGGGATCAACTACGAGCAGTACTTC. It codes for CASSVGLGINYEQYF.